These 20 T cell receptor beta chains were sequenced from one sample in a study of control samples from healthy donors and cancer patients. Profiled with immunoSEQ multiplex PCR; TCRdb holds only in-frame clones, not every one. The sample has 130,000 to 150,000 clones, more than 85% seen once; the top ten hold roughly 6.2%. Sequences were obtained from blood. These receptor sequences come from a man aged 18 to 29 in good health.

The chain carries TRBV28 and TRBJ1-3; tentatively, D is TRBD1 (6 bases). Germline V gene lookup returns CDR1 MDHEN and CDR2 SYDVKM. This CDR3 has 15 amino acids. Trimming took off 2 bases at V and 0 bases at J, with 8 bases between the two ends. The CDR3 DNA follows: TGTGCCAGCAGTTTAGCGGGGGCCTCTGGAAACACCATATATTTT. Translation: CASSLAGASGNTIYF.

The CDR3 sequence: CASKLGTVQETQYF. CDR3 DNA sequence: TGTGCCAGCAAGCTGGGGACAGTTCAAGAGACCCAGTACTTC. The V and J genes are TRBV7-9 and TRBJ2-5; 7 nucleotides line up with TRBD1. The V and J ends lost 7 bases and 2 bases, in that order; junction bases with no gene match: 7. CDR1 is SEHNR and CDR2 is FQNEAQ in the germline V gene (reference sequence). The CDR3 covers 14 residues.

CDR3 in DNA: TGTGCCAGCAGCTTAGGGCAGTTGGGTTCGGGCTACACCTTC. Protein sequence: CASSLGQLGSGYTF. V is TRBV11-2 and J is TRBJ1-2; no clear D gene. This CDR3 spans 14 amino acids. V was cut by 1 base and J by 8 bases, with 14 bases left in between. From germline, CDR1 is SGHAT and CDR2 FQNNGV.

The CDR3 coding sequence is TGTGCCAGCTCAATAGGACTGAAGAATGAAAAACTGTTTTTT. Translated, it gives CASSIGLKNEKLFF. This rearrangement joins TRBV2 to TRBJ1-4; no clear D. This CDR3 region has 14 residues. V was cut by 8 bases and J by 5 bases, with 15 bases left in between. Germline CDR1 is SNHLY and CDR2 is FYNNEI.

V is TRBV18 and J is TRBJ1-4; D gene unclear. Trimming left V 3 bases short and J 2 bases short, with 10 bases between. The CDR3 length is 15 residues. The V gene's germline CDR1 is KGHSH and CDR2 LQKENI. The CDR3 DNA is TGTGCCAGCTCACCGTCTGGCAGGACTAATGAAAAACTGTTTTTT. As protein: CASSPSGRTNEKLFF.

This clone has only one observation. The gene calls are TRBV7-6 and TRBJ2-2, with D possibly TRBD2 on 5 matching bases. Germline V lookup: CDR1 SGHVS, CDR2 FNYEAQ. There are 15 residues in the CDR3. The V end lost 6 bases, the J end lost 2 bases, and 13 bases lay between the germline ends. The CDR3 protein is CASSGLPGNTGELFF. The CDR3 DNA sequence: TGTGCCAGCAGTGGACTCCCAGGAAACACCGGGGAGCTGTTTTTT.

V is TRBV10-3 and J is TRBJ1-2; no reliable D call. Trimming shortened V by 7 bases and J by 8 bases, and 17 bases separated the two germline ends. The germline gives CDR1 ENHRY, CDR2 SYGVKD. The CDR3 has 13 amino acids. The CDR3 bases are TGTGCCATCAACGAAGACACCTGGAGGGGCTACACCTTC. Its translation is CAINEDTWRGYTF.

J is TRBJ1-4 and V is TRBV5-1; D is unclear. The V gene lost 3 bases and the J gene lost 2 bases, with 8 bases spanning the gap. The germline V gene has CDR1 SGHRS and CDR2 YFSETQ. The CDR3 spans 14 residues. The CDR3 spells CASSSWNTNEKLFF. The CDR3 DNA sequence: TGCGCCAGCAGCTCCTGGAACACTAATGAAAAACTGTTTTTT.

The gene calls are TRBV7-8 and TRBJ2-2; TRBD1 might be the D (6 bases). Trimming left V 5 bases short and J 6 bases short, with 19 bases between. CDR1 and CDR2 from the germline V gene are SGHVS and FQNEAQ. This CDR3 is 16 amino acids long. The CDR3 DNA is TGTGCCAGCAGCAAAGGCATTGGTTCAGGGGCCGGGGAGCTGTTTTTT. It specifies CASSKGIGSGAGELFF. Supplemented by reference TRBV7-8 and TRBJ2-2, the full variable domain reads GAGVSQSPRYKVAKRGQDVALRCDPISGHVSLFWYQQALGQGPEFLTYFQNEAQLDKSGLPSDRFFAERPEGSVSTLKIQRTQQEDSAVYLCASSKGIGSGAGELFFGEGSRLTVL.

The chain uses TRBV6-5 and TRBJ2-7; maybe TRBD1 (6 bases). CDR1 and CDR2 from the germline V gene are MNHEY and SVGAGI. V was shortened by 6 bases and J by 3 bases, with 18 bases between the two germline ends. The CDR3 contains 15 residues. The DNA of the CDR3 is TGTGCCAGCAGGTATTGGGCAGGGGATGACTACGAGCAGTACTTC. Translating it yields CASRYWAGDDYEQYF.

The chain links TRBV6-2 or TRBV6-3 to TRBJ1-6; TRBD1 agrees at 8 bases. The junction had 5 bases not matched to a gene; V was cut back by 4 bases and J by 9 bases. Germline lookup yields CDR1 MNHEY and CDR2 SVGEGT. The length of the CDR3 is 14 residues. CDR3 in amino acids: CASSSGTGGSPLHF. CDR3 sequence (DNA): TGTGCCAGCAGTTCGGGGACAGGCGGTTCACCCCTCCACTTT.

The chain combines TRBV24-1 with TRBJ1-2; 7 bases are shared with TRBD1. This CDR3 comprises 14 residues. The ends lost 2 bases at V and 4 bases at J; junction bases unmatched: 3. Per germline, CDR1 KGHDR and CDR2 SFDVKD. The CDR3 here is CATSDWDSTYGYTF. The CDR3, as DNA: TGTGCCACCAGTGATTGGGACAGCACCTATGGCTACACCTTC.

This clone was seen a few times. The CDR3 protein is CASSDEAGLGQPQHF. For the CDR3, the DNA is TGTGCCAGCAGTGACGAAGCAGGGTTAGGACAGCCCCAGCATTTT. The V call is TRBV6-4, the J call TRBJ1-5; possible D gene TRBD1, 5 bases. There are 15 residues in the CDR3. CDR1 and CDR2 (germline): MRHNA, SNTAGT. The germline V and J ends were trimmed by 2 bases and 7 bases, with 15 bases remaining between them.

For this clone: Distinct nucleotide sequences in the sample also encode this CDR3. This chain joins TRBV5-1 and TRBJ2-7; the D call may be TRBD1 or TRBD2 (5 bases each). The CDR3 is 14 amino acids. Looked up from germline, CDR1 is SGHRS and CDR2 is YFSETQ. V was clipped by 1 base and J by 2 bases, with 10 bases between them. The CDR3 loop reads CASSLYGDPYEQYF. The CDR3 bases are TGCGCCAGCAGCTTGTATGGGGACCCCTACGAGCAGTACTTC.

The CDR3 here is CASSRASRGSSGANVLTF. Here the CDR3 DNA reads TGTGCCAGCAGCCGGGCGAGCAGGGGCTCTTCTGGGGCCAACGTCCTGACTTTC. The chain recombines TRBV7-3 with TRBJ2-6; D may be TRBD1 (6 bases). The ends were cut back, 5 bases at V and 1 base at J, with 18 bases in the middle. CDR1 SGHTA and CDR2 FQGTGA come from the germline V gene. The CDR3 contains 18 residues.

The chain uses TRBV3-1 (or the pseudogene TRBV3-2) and TRBJ1-2; D is undetermined. V gave up 0 bases and J gave up 4 bases, with 9 bases separating them. The CDR3 spans 14 residues. CDR1 is LGHDT, CDR2 YNNKEL, per germline (reference sequence). The CDR3 sequence: CASSQDGGSYGYTF. The CDR3 nucleotides are TGTGCCAGCAGCCAAGATGGAGGATCCTATGGCTACACCTTC.

For the CDR3, the DNA is TGTGCCAGCAGTTCCTCCTCCGGGAGAGGCAATCAGCCCCAGCATTTT. Translation gives CASSSSSGRGNQPQHF. V gene TRBV6-2 or TRBV6-3 combines with J gene TRBJ1-5, with D uncertain. Germline V gene sequence: CDR1 MNHEY, CDR2 SVGEGT. CDR3 length: 16 amino acids. V shed 4 bases and J shed 2 bases, with 15 bases lying between them.

The chain links TRBV2 to TRBJ2-7, with D maybe TRBD2 (5 bases). CDR3 size: 15 residues. V dropped 4 bases and J dropped 4 bases, with 17 bases sitting between them. CDR1 is SNHLY, CDR2 FYNNEI, per germline. The CDR3 here is CASSGPERLTYEQYF. The CDR3 bases are TGTGCCAGCAGTGGACCCGAGCGGTTAACATACGAGCAGTACTTC.

The V gene is TRBV9, the J gene TRBJ2-2, with TRBD1 identical over 8 bases. In germline, CDR1 is SGDLS, CDR2 YYNGEE. J was trimmed by 4 bases and V by 0 bases; bases with no gene match: 8. CDR3 size: 17 residues. CDR3: CASSVGLPGQGTGELFF. CDR3 nucleotides: TGTGCCAGCAGCGTAGGCCTTCCAGGACAGGGCACCGGGGAGCTGTTTTTT. Supplemented by reference TRBV9 and TRBJ2-2, the full variable domain reads DSGVTQTPKHLITATGQRVTLRCSPRSGDLSVYWYQQSLDQGLQFLIQYYNGEERAKGNILERFSAQQFPDLHSELNLSSLELGDSALYFCASSVGLPGQGTGELFFGEGSRLTVL.

The chain has TRBV4-1 and TRBJ2-1; TRBD1 is a possible D gene (5 bases). The CDR3 has 14 amino acids. V was clipped by 3 bases and J by 10 bases, with 16 bases between them. The germline CDR1 and CDR2 sequences are MGHRA and YSYEKL. The CDR3 DNA follows: TGCGCCAGCAGCCAGACACAGGTGGCCGGGGAGCAGTTCTTC. Amino acids: CASSQTQVAGEQFF.